This TCR beta chain was retrieved from a study of identical twins. Overall study results and limits: Carriage of fewer insertions was seen in abundant cord blood beta clonotypes, whereas memory repertoires showed none.

This clonotype was seen more than once but under ten times. Its antigen is not identified. A single record per CDR3 protein comes from TCRdb applying MiXCR to the 5' RACE reads. The repertoire holds 1.5 million to 2 million distinct CDR3 sequences, more than 30% seen once, with about 0.27% in the top ten. V gave up 2 bases and J gave up 6 bases, with 20 bases separating them. From germline, CDR1 is MGHRA and CDR2 YSYEKL. The CDR3 runs to 17 residues. The chain couples TRBV4-1 to TRBJ2-1; weak D call: TRBD2 (6 bases). Sequencing was carried out using cord blood. The receptor comes from a newborn girl in good health. CDR3 DNA sequence: TGCGCCAGCAGCCAACCCTTTAGCGGCCGGGTCGTCAATGAGCAGTTCTTC. Protein: CASSQPFSGRVVNEQFF.